One and the same sample provided the 2 T cell receptor beta chains below, sequenced in a study of patients and donors after allogeneic stem cell transplantation. MiXCR was run by TCRdb on the RT-PCR reads, yielding one entry per CDR3 protein. The sample consists of roughly 960,000 distinct CDR3 sequences, around 17% of them appearing once. The sequencing sample was made of blood, either unsorted or a sorted T cell fraction (not recorded which). These receptors all stem from a human donor who was either an allogeneic HSCT recipient or a stem cell or donor lymphocyte infusion donor (not recorded which). It is not recorded whose cells these are; they may come from a transplant donor.

The chain has TRBV12-3 or TRBV12-4 and TRBJ2-3, with 7 bases fitting TRBD1. This CDR3 has 15 residues. The trim removed 6 bases at V and 1 base at J, leaving 7 bases unmatched. The CDR3 region has the DNA TGTGCCAGCAGGCCAAGGACAGGCGGCACAGATACGCAGTATTTT. This codes for CASRPRTGGTDTQYF.

This clonotype was observed a handful of times. The chain carries TRBV5-6 and TRBJ2-7; TRBD2 is a possible D gene (5 bases). In germline, CDR1 is SGHDT, CDR2 YYEEEE. Trimming shortened V by 4 bases and J by 2 bases, and 13 bases separated the two germline ends. This CDR3 spans 14 amino acids. The CDR3 protein is CASSPKRLTYEQYF. The CDR3, as DNA: TGTGCCAGCAGCCCTAAGCGACTAACCTACGAGCAGTACTTC.